Listed here are 22 T cell receptor beta chains from one sample, sequenced in a study of T cells in narcolepsy. TCRdb keeps only in-frame clones here, not all; method: immunoSEQ multiplex PCR. This repertoire shows some 30,000 clones, 70% to 90% found once; its top ten account for 0.85% to 1%. The sequenced material came from memory (CD45RA-) CD4+ T cells from blood. These receptors came from a human donor in good health.

This clone was counted a few times. The chain is built from TRBV27 and TRBJ2-7; D not certain. The CDR3 is 11 amino acids. V was clipped by 7 bases and J by 0 bases, with 4 bases between them. The germline CDR1 and CDR2 sequences are MNHEY and SMNVEV (reference sequence). The CDR3 coding sequence is TGTGCCAGCATGAGCTCCTACGAGCAGTACTTC. It is translated as CASMSSYEQYF.

The rearrangement links TRBV28 to TRBJ2-4; D call uncertain. The CDR3 covers 13 residues. The V end lost 6 bases, the J end lost 3 bases, and 9 bases lay between the germline ends. Per the germline V gene, CDR1 is MDHEN and CDR2 is SYDVKM. In DNA, the CDR3 is TGTGCCAGCAGCTTGAATGGCAAAAACATTCAGTACTTC. Translated: CASSLNGKNIQYF.

V and J are TRBV28 and TRBJ2-7; 14 bases fit TRBD2. With V trimmed by 5 bases and J by 2 bases, 8 bases remained unmatched. Germline V CDR1 and CDR2: MDHEN, SYDVKM. The CDR3 has 17 amino acids. CDR3 DNA: TGTGCCAGCAGTCCCTGGGGGACTAGCGGGGGTCCCTACGAGCAGTACTTC. It encodes CASSPWGTSGGPYEQYF.

The rearrangement joins TRBV7-6 to TRBJ1-3; D may be TRBD1 (6 bases). Germline V gene data show CDR1 as SGHVS and CDR2 as FNYEAQ. The CDR3 extends over 18 amino acids. Between the trimmed V and J ends, which lost 5 bases and 0 bases, there was a span of 20 bases. CDR3 region: CASSRPLGAFYSGNTIYF. DNA of the CDR3: TGTGCCAGCAGCCGACCCCTGGGGGCATTTTACTCTGGAAACACCATATATTTT. Filled out from reference TRBV7-6 and TRBJ1-3, the complete variable domain reads GAGVSQSPRYKVTKRGQDVALRCDPISGHVSLYWYRQALGQGPEFLTYFNYEAQQDKSGLPNDRFSAERPEGSISTLTIQRTEQRDSAMYRCASSRPLGAFYSGNTIYFGEGSWLTVV.

The chain employs TRBV5-4 and TRBJ2-3; 10 positions match TRBD1. Per germline, CDR1 SGHNT and CDR2 YYREEE (reference sequence). After removal of 3 bases from V and 6 bases from J, the junction contained 7 bases not matched to a gene. CDR3 length: 15 residues. CDR3 amino acids: CASSWTGGPGDTQYF. As DNA, the CDR3 is TGTGCCAGCAGCTGGACAGGGGGGCCAGGGGATACGCAGTATTTT.

J is TRBJ1-3 and V is TRBV9; D is possibly TRBD1 (6 bases). V shed 1 base and J shed 0 bases, with 11 bases lying between them. The CDR3 runs 16 residues. The germline V gene encodes CDR1 SGDLS and CDR2 YYNGEE. CDR3 sequence (DNA): TGTGCCAGCAGCGTAACTGGACAGCACTCTGGAAACACCATATATTTT. It translates to CASSVTGQHSGNTIYF.

The rearrangement uses TRBV30 and TRBJ2-5; TRBD1 or TRBD2 may be the D gene (5 bases each). V was trimmed by 3 bases and J by 2 bases, leaving 10 bases between them. Germline V gene sequence: CDR1 GTSNPN, CDR2 SVGIG (reference sequence). This CDR3 is 13 amino acids long. The CDR3 DNA sequence: TGTGCCTGGAGGAGGGACGGACAAGAGACCCAGTACTTC. Translation: CAWRRDGQETQYF.

This chain connects TRBV5-4 to TRBJ1-2, with TRBD1 matching over 7 bases. Germline V gene data show CDR1 as SGHNT and CDR2 as YYREEE (reference sequence). V shed 3 bases, J shed 5 bases, and the junction held 10 bases outside the gene matches. This CDR3 spans 15 amino acids. CDR3 nucleotide sequence: TGTGCCAGCAGCTGGGTTCGACAGGGAAATTATGGCTACACCTTC. Translated: CASSWVRQGNYGYTF.

V and J are TRBV30 and TRBJ1-6; D is possibly TRBD1 (5 bases). V lost 0 bases to trimming and J lost 9 bases, with 15 bases between them. From germline, CDR1 is GTSNPN and CDR2 SVGIG (reference sequence). This CDR3 is built from 15 residues. This chain's CDR3 is CAWSVTWGGGSPLHF. The CDR3 nucleotides read TGTGCCTGGAGTGTAACTTGGGGCGGAGGTTCACCCCTCCACTTT. Full variable domain (remainder filled in from reference TRBV30 and TRBJ1-6): SQTIHQWPATLVQPVGSPLSLECTVEGTSNPNLYWYRQAAGRGLQLLFYSVGIGQISSEVPQNLSASRPQDRQFILSSKKLLLSDSGFYLCAWSVTWGGGSPLHFGNGTRLTVT.

V and J are TRBV5-4 and TRBJ2-1; 12 positions agree with TRBD2. Germline V gene lookup returns CDR1 SGHNT and CDR2 YYREEE (reference sequence). This CDR3 has 17 amino acids. Trimming removed 4 bases from V and 1 base from J; junction bases left unmatched: 6. CDR3 loop: CASSAQLAGGSYNEQFF. The CDR3, as DNA: TGTGCCAGCAGCGCGCAACTAGCGGGGGGTTCCTACAATGAGCAGTTCTTC.

Details on this clone: The sample carries other DNA sequences with the same CDR3. The chain carries TRBV6-1 and TRBJ1-2; D call uncertain. The CDR3 is made up of 14 amino acids. The germline V gene encodes CDR1 MNHNS and CDR2 SASEGT. V lost 2 bases to trimming and J lost 8 bases, with 15 bases between them. The CDR3 reads CASSEPGAKYGYTF. CDR3 bases: TGTGCCAGCAGTGAACCGGGAGCGAAGTACGGCTACACCTTC.

V usage is TRBV19 and J usage is TRBJ1-1; D uncertain. The CDR3 runs 13 residues. V shed 0 bases and J shed 5 bases, with 7 bases lying between them. Germline CDR1 is LNHDA and CDR2 is SQIVND (reference sequence). CDR3 in amino acids: CASSIDPVTEAFF. The CDR3 DNA is TGTGCCAGTAGTATAGACCCGGTGACTGAAGCTTTCTTT.

The J gene is TRBJ2-1, the V gene TRBV29-1, with a weak D call TRBD2 (6 bases). Per the germline V gene, CDR1 is SQVTM and CDR2 is ANQGSEA. CDR3 length equals 14 residues. V lost 0 bases and J lost 6, with 12 bases in between. CDR3: CSVEDQRTTNEQFF. The CDR3 bases are TGCAGCGTTGAAGATCAAAGGACTACCAATGAGCAGTTCTTC.

A few counts support this clone. The chain uses TRBV6-5 and TRBJ1-6, with D possibly matching TRBD1 (5 bases). The CDR3 totals 15 residues. Deletions cut 2 bases from V and 9 bases from J, with 14 bases between. Germline CDR1 MNHEY, CDR2 SVGAGI. The CDR3 DNA reads TGTGCCAGCAGTTACGGGGCGGAACCGGGTTCACCCCTCCACTTT. Translating gives CASSYGAEPGSPLHF.

The rearrangement uses TRBV19 and TRBJ1-3; 7 bases are a match to TRBD1. In germline, CDR1 is LNHDA, CDR2 SQIVND (reference sequence). CDR3 length equals 16 residues. V lost 3 bases, J lost 0 bases, and 5 bases stayed unmatched. CDR3: CASSIRGGLSGNTIYF. DNA of the CDR3: TGTGCCAGTAGTATTAGAGGGGGCCTCTCTGGAAACACCATATATTTT.

The genes are TRBV27 and TRBJ2-5; D could derive from TRBD1 or TRBD2 (6 bases each). CDR3 length: 19 amino acids. Trimming removed 5 bases from V and 5 bases from J, with 30 bases in between. Germline CDR1 is MNHEY and CDR2 is SMNVEV (reference sequence). The CDR3 nucleotides are TGTGCCAGCAGTACAGGGCAGCTAGCGACGAGGCTCAGGCGGGAGACCCAGTACTTC. It specifies CASSTGQLATRLRRETQYF.

The rearrangement links TRBV21-1 to TRBJ2-3; the DNA was not compared with TRBD1, the D call given in the table. TRBV21-1 is deemed a pseudogene. The CDR3 is 18 amino acids. The CDR3 reads CASSKIGRDSPSKDTQYF. The CDR3 nucleotides read TGTGCCAGCAGCAAAATAGGTAGGGACAGTCCTTCGAAAGATACGCAGTATTTT.

This clone was seen just once. The chain recombines TRBV7-2 with TRBJ2-5, with 7 nucleotides matching TRBD2. V shed 1 base, J shed 1 base, and the junction held 3 bases outside the gene matches. Germline V gene data show CDR1 as SGHTA and CDR2 as FQGNSA. The CDR3 has 15 amino acids. The CDR3 loop reads CASSLDGRSQETQYF. In DNA form, the CDR3 reads TGTGCCAGCAGCTTAGACGGGAGGTCCCAAGAGACCCAGTACTTC.

V usage is TRBV19 and J usage is TRBJ2-1, with D tentatively TRBD2 (5 bases). V was shortened by 3 bases and J by 5 bases, with 11 bases between the two germline ends. Germline values: CDR1 LNHDA, CDR2 SQIVND (reference sequence). This CDR3 is built from 14 residues. The CDR3 DNA reads as TGTGCCAGTAGTATCCAGCGGCGTCACAATGAGCAGTTCTTC. Its protein product is CASSIQRRHNEQFF.

The chain is built from TRBV12-5 and TRBJ2-1; 10 bases fit TRBD2. The ends lost 2 bases at V and 6 bases at J; junction bases unmatched: 16. The germline V gene has CDR1 LGHNT and CDR2 FRNRAP. The CDR3 spans 19 residues. CDR3 in DNA: TGTGCTAGTGGTTTGCACTCCTACCCCAGCGGGGGGGCCTCCAATGAGCAGTTCTTC. Translating it yields CASGLHSYPSGGASNEQFF.

V gene TRBV6-6 combines with J gene TRBJ2-3; D is unresolved. In germline, CDR1 is MNHNY, CDR2 SVGAGI (reference sequence). V lost 7 bases and J lost 3, with 8 bases in between. CDR3 size: 12 residues. The chain's CDR3 is CASTPPTDTQYF. In DNA form, the CDR3 reads TGTGCCAGCACCCCACCGACAGATACGCAGTATTTT.

This clone was counted a single time. V usage is TRBV28 and J usage is TRBJ2-5, with D possibly matching TRBD1 (6 bases). V was shortened by 7 bases and J by 5 bases, with 14 bases between the two germline ends. There are 13 residues in the CDR3. Germline V gene sequence: CDR1 MDHEN, CDR2 SYDVKM. DNA of the CDR3: TGTGCCAGCACCTACCGGGACACCGAGACCCAGTACTTC. It encodes CASTYRDTETQYF.